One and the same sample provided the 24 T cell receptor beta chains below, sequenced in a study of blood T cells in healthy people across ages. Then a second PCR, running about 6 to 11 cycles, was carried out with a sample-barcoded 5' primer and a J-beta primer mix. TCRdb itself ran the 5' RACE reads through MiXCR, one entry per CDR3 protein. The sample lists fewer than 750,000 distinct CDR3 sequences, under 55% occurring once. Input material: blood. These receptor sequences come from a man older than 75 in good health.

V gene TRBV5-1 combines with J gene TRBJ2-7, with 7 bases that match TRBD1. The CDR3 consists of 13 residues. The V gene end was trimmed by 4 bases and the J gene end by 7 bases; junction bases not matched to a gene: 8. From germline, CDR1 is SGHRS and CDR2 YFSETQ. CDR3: CASSRGQIREQYF. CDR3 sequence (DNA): TGCGCCAGCAGCCGGGGACAGATCAGAGAGCAGTACTTC.

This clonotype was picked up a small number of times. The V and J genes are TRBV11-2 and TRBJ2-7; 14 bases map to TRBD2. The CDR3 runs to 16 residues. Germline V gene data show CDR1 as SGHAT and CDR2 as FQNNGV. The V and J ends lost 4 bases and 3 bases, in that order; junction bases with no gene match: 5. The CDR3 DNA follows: TGTGCCAGCAGCTACGGCGGGACTAGCGGGAGCTACGAGCAGTACTTC. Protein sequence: CASSYGGTSGSYEQYF.

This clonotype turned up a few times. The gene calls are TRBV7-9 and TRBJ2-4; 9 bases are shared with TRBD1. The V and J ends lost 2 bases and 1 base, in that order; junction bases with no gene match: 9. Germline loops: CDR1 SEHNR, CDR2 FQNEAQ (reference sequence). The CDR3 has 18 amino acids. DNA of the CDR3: TGTGCCAGCAGCTTAACCGGGGACAGGGAAGTGGCCAAAAACATTCAGTACTTC. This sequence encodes CASSLTGDREVAKNIQYF.

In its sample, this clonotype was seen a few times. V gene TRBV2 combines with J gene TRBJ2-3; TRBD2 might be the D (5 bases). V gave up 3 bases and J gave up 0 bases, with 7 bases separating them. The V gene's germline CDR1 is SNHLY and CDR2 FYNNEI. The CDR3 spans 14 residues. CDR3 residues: CASSDTSSTDTQYF. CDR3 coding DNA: TGTGCCAGCAGTGATACTAGTAGCACAGATACGCAGTATTTT.

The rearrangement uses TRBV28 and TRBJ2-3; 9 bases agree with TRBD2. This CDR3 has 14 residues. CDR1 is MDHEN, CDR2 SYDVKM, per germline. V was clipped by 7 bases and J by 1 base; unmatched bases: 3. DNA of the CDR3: TGTGCCAGCATGGCGGGGGGGGGCACAGATACGCAGTATTTT. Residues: CASMAGGGTDTQYF. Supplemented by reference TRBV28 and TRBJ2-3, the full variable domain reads DVKVTQSSRYLVKRTGEKVFLECVQDMDHENMFWYRQDPGLGLRLIYFSYDVKMKEKGDIPEGYSVSREKKERFSLILESASTNQTSMYLCASMAGGGTDTQYFGPGTRLTVL.

CDR3 region: CSARDLGQGSNEQYF. The CDR3 DNA sequence: TGCAGTGCTAGAGATTTGGGACAGGGGTCGAACGAGCAGTACTTC. The chain couples TRBV20-1 to TRBJ2-7, with 10 bases fitting TRBD1. The germline V gene encodes CDR1 DFQATT and CDR2 SNEGSKA (reference sequence). The CDR3 runs to 15 residues. The V gene end was trimmed by 0 bases and the J gene end by 5 bases; junction bases not matched to a gene: 7.

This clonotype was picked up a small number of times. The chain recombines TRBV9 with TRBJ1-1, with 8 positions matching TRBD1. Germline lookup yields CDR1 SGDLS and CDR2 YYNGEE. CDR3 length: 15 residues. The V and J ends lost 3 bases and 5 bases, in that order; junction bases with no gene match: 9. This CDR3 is CASSATTGAVTEAFF. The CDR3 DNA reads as TGTGCCAGCAGCGCAACGACAGGGGCGGTTACTGAAGCTTTCTTT.

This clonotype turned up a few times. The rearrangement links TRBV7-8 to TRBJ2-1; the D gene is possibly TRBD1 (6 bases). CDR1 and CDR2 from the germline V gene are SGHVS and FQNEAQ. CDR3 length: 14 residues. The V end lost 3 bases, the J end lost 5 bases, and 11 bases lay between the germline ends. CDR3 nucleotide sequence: TGTGCCAGCAGCTTCAGGGGTGGAGACAATGAGCAGTTCTTC. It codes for CASSFRGGDNEQFF.

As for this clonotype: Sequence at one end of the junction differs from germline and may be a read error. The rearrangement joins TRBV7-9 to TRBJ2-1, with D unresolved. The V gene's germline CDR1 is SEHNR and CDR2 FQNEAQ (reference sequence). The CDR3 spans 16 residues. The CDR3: CASINGGGISYNEEFF. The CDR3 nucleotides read TGTGCCAGCATCAACGGTGGTGGCATCTCCTACAATGAGGAGTTCTTC.

The CDR3 DNA reads as TGCAGTGCTAGAGCTCGCGGCTCCTACACCTTC. It is translated as CSARARGSYTF. The chain combines TRBV20-1 with TRBJ1-2, with D unclear. Trimming pared 1 base from V and 10 bases from J, leaving 10 bases between. Germline CDR1 and CDR2: DFQATT and SNEGSKA (reference sequence). This CDR3 is built from 11 residues.

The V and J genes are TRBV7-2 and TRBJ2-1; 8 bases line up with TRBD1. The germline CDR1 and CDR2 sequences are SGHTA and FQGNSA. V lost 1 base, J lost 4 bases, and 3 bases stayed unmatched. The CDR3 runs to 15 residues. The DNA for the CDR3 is TGTGCCAGCAGCTTAGGGTACAGGGGGTACAATGAGCAGTTCTTC. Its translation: CASSLGYRGYNEQFF.

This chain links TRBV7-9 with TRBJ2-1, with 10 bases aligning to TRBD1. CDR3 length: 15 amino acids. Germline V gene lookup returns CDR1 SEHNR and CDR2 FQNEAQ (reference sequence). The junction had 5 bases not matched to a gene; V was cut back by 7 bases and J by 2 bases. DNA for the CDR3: TGTGCCAGCACCCTCGACAGGGGGCCCTACAATGAGCAGTTCTTC. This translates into CASTLDRGPYNEQFF.

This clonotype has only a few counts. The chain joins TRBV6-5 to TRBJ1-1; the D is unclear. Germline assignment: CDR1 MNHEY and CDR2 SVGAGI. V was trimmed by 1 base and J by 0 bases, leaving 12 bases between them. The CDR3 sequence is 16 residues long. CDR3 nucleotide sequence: TGTGCCAGCAGTTACTTAGGGCAGAACATGAACACTGAAGCTTTCTTT. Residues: CASSYLGQNMNTEAFF.

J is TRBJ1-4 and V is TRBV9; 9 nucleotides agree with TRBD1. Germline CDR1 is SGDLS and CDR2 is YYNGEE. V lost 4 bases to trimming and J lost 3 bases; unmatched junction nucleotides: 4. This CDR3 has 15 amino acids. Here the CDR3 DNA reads TGTGCCAGCAGCAGACAGGGGGTGGCTAATGAAAAACTGTTTTTT. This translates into CASSRQGVANEKLFF.

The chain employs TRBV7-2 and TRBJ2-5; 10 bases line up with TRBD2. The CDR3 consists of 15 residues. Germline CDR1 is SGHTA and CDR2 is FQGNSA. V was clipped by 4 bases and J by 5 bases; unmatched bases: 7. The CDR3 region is CASSSKAGGPETQYF. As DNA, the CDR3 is TGTGCCAGCAGCTCTAAAGCGGGGGGGCCGGAGACCCAGTACTTC.

The CDR3 spells CAINPDPKETQYF. The CDR3 DNA follows: TGTGCCATCAACCCGGATCCCAAAGAGACCCAGTACTTC. J is TRBJ2-5 and V is TRBV10-3; D remains ambiguous. Between the trimmed V and J ends, which lost 7 bases and 3 bases, there was a span of 12 bases. This CDR3 is 13 amino acids long. CDR1 and CDR2 (germline): ENHRY, SYGVKD.

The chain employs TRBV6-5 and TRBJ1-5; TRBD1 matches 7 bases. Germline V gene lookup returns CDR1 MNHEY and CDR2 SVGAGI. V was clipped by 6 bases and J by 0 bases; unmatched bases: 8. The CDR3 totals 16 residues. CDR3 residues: CASRRTGANSNQPQHF. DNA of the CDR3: TGTGCCAGCAGACGCACAGGGGCGAATAGCAATCAGCCCCAGCATTTT.

Here the CDR3 DNA reads TGCAGTGCTAGCAGGGGGTGGCAAGAGACCCAGTACTTC. Its protein is CSASRGWQETQYF. This rearrangement joins TRBV20-1 to TRBJ2-5; 7 positions agree with TRBD1. The V gene end was trimmed by 3 bases and the J gene end by 2 bases; junction bases not matched to a gene: 3. Per the germline V gene, CDR1 is DFQATT and CDR2 is SNEGSKA (reference sequence). This CDR3 is 13 amino acids long.

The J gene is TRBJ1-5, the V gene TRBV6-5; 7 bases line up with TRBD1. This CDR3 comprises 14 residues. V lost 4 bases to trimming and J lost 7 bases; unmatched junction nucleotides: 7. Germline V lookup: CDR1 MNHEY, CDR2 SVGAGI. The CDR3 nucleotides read TGTGCCAGCAGTTTCACAGGGGTGGGCCAGCCCCAGCATTTT. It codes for CASSFTGVGQPQHF.

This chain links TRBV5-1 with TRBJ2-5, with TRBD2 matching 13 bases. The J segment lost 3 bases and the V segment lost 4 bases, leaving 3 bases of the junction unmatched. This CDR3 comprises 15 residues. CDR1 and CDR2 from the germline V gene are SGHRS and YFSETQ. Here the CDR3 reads CASSGTSGAEETQYF. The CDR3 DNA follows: TGCGCCAGCAGCGGGACTAGCGGGGCGGAAGAGACCCAGTACTTC. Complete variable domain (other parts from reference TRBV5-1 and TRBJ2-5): KAGVTQTPRYLIKTRGQQVTLSCSPISGHRSVSWYQQTPGQGLQFLFEYFSETQRNKGNFPGRFSGRQFSNSRSEMNVSTLELGDSALYLCASSGTSGAEETQYFGPGTRLLVL.

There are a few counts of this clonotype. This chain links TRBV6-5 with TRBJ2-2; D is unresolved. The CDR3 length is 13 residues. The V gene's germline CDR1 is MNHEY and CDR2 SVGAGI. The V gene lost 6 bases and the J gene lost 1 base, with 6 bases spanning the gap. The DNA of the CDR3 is TGTGCCAGCAGATGGTTGAACACCGGGGAGCTGTTTTTT. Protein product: CASRWLNTGELFF.

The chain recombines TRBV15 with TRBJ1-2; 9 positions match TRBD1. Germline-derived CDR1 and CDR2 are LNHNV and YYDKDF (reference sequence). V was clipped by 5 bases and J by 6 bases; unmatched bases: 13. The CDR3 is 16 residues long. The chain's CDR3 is CATSPGTGLFWDGYTF. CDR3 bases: TGTGCCACCAGCCCCGGGACAGGGTTATTTTGGGATGGCTACACCTTC.

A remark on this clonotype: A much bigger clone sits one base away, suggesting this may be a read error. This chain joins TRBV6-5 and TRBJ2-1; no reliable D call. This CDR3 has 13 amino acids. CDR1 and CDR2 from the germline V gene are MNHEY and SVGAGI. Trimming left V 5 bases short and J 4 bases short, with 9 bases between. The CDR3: CASSDTEYNEQFF. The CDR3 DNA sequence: TGTGCCAGCAGTGATACTGAGTACAATGAGCAGTTCTTC.

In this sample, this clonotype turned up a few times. The CDR3 region is CASSLAAGDGYTF. CDR3 nucleotide sequence: TGTGCCAGCAGTTTAGCGGCAGGAGATGGCTACACCTTC. The chain combines TRBV12-3 or TRBV12-4 with TRBJ1-2; D not resolved. V lost 0 bases, J lost 6 bases, and 8 bases lay in between. CDR3 length: 13 residues.